This TCR beta chain was retrieved from a study of cytomegalovirus exposure and HLA in healthy donors. Study-wide points: A later analysis associated about 18,000 TCR beta sequences with HLA alleles at a 0.05 false discovery rate. The majority of CMV-associated TCR beta chains were reported as apparently HLA-restricted in a later analysis.

Remarks on this clone: Antigen specificity is unknown.

This CDR3 has 16 residues. Germline V gene data show CDR1 as SGHTA and CDR2 as FQGNSA. The trim removed 1 base at V and 3 bases at J, leaving 5 bases unmatched. This PCR relied on a set of 60 Vbeta primers and 13 Jbeta primers. The assay was immunoSEQ multiplex PCR, and TCRdb's table has in-frame clones only and misses some. Here the sample spans under 150,000 clones, around 83% being singletons. The specimen sequenced was PBMCs. This receptor was identified in a woman aged 45 to 65 in good health and CMV-seropositive. The chain uses TRBV7-2 and TRBJ1-2; 10 bases are shared with TRBD1. The CDR3, as DNA: TGTGCCAGCAGCTTAGTTAGGGACAGGGGCCACTATGGCTACACCTTC. Protein product: CASSLVRDRGHYGYTF.